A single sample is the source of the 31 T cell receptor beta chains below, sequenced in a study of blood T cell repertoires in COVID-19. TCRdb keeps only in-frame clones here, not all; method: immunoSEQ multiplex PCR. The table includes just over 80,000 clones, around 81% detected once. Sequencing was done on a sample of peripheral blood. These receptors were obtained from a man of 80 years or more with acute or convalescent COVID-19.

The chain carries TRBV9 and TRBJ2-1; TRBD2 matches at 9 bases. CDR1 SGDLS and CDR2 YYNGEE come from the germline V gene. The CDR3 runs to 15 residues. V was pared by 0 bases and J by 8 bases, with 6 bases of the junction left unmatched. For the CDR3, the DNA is TGTGCCAGCAGCGTAGGTAGCGGGAGTGTCTATGAGCAGTTCTTC. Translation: CASSVGSGSVYEQFF.

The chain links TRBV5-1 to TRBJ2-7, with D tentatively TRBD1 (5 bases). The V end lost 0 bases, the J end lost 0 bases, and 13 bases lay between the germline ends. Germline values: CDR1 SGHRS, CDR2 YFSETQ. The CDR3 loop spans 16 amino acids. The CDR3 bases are TGCGCCAGCAGCTTGGGGGCTGGGGCCCTCTCCTACGAGCAGTACTTC. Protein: CASSLGAGALSYEQYF. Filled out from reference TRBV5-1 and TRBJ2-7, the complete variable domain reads KAGVTQTPRYLIKTRGQQVTLSCSPISGHRSVSWYQQTPGQGLQFLFEYFSETQRNKGNFPGRFSGRQFSNSRSEMNVSTLELGDSALYLCASSLGAGALSYEQYFGPGTRLTVT.

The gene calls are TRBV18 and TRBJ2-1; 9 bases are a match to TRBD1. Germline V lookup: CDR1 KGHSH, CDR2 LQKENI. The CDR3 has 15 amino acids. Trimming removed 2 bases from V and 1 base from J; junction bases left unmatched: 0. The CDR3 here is CASSPGTGSYNEQFF. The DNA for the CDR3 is TGTGCCAGCTCACCAGGGACAGGGTCCTACAATGAGCAGTTCTTC.

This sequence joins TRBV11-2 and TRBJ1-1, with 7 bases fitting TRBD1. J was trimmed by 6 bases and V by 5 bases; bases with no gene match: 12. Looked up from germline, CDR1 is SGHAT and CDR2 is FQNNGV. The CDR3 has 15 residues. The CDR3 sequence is CASSPRLRQGAEAFF. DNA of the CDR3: TGTGCCAGCAGCCCTAGACTCCGACAGGGCGCTGAAGCTTTCTTT.

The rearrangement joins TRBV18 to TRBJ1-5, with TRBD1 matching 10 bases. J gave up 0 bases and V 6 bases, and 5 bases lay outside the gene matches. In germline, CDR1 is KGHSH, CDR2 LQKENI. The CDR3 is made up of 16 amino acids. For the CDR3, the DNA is TGTGCCAGCTCGCGCCGGGACAGGGGTAGCAATCAGCCCCAGCATTTT. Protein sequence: CASSRRDRGSNQPQHF.

As DNA, the CDR3 is TGTGCCAGCAGGTTCCTAGCGGTCCAAGAGACCCAGTACTTC. The encoded protein is CASRFLAVQETQYF. V gene TRBV2 combines with J gene TRBJ2-5, with 7 bases fitting TRBD2. V gave up 6 bases and J gave up 1 base; unmatched junction bases: 5. This CDR3 has 14 amino acids. CDR1 SNHLY and CDR2 FYNNEI come from the germline V gene.

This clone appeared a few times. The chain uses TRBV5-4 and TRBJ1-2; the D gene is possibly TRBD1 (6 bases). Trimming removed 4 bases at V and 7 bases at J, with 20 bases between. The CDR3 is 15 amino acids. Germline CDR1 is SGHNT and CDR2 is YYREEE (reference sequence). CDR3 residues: CASSLPGWGQGGYTF. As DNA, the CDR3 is TGTGCCAGCAGCCTCCCAGGTTGGGGGCAAGGTGGCTACACCTTC. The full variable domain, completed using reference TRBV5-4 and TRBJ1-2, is ETGVTQSPTHLIKTRGQQVTLRCSSQSGHNTVSWYQQALGQGPQFIFQYYREEENGRGNFPPRFSGLQFPNYSSELNVNALELDDSALYLCASSLPGWGQGGYTFGSGTRLTVV.

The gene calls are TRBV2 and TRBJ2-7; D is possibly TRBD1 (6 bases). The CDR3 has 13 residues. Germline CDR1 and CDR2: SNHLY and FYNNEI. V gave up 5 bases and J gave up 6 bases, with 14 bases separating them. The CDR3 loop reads CASSRTALREQYF. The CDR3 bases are TGTGCCAGCAGTCGGACAGCCCTACGCGAGCAGTACTTC.

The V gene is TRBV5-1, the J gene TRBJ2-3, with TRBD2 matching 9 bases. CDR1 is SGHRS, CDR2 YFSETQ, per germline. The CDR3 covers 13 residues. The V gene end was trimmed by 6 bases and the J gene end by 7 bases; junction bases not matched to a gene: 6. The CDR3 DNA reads TGCGCCAGCATGCGGGAGGGACGTTATACGCAGTATTTT. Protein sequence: CASMREGRYTQYF. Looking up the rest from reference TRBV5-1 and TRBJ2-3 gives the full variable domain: KAGVTQTPRYLIKTRGQQVTLSCSPISGHRSVSWYQQTPGQGLQFLFEYFSETQRNKGNFPGRFSGRQFSNSRSEMNVSTLELGDSALYLCASMREGRYTQYFGPGTRLTVL.

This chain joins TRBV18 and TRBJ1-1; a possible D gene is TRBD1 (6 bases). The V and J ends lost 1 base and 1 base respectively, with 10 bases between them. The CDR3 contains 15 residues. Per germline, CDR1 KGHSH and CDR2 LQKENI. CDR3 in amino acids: CASSPLWTENTEAFF. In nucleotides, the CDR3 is TGTGCCAGCTCACCACTTTGGACAGAGAACACTGAAGCTTTCTTT.

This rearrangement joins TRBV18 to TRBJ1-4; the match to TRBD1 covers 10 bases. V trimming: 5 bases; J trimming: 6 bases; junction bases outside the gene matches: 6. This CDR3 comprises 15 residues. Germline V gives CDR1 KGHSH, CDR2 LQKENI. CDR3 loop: CASSTMTGGDEKLFF. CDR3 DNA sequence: TGTGCCAGCTCAACCATGACAGGGGGCGATGAAAAACTGTTTTTT.

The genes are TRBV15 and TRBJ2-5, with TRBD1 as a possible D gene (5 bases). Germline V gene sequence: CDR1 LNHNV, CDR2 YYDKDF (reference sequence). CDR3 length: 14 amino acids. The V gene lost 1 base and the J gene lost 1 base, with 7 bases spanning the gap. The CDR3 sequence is CATSRVDSQETQYF. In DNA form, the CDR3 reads TGTGCCACCAGCAGAGTAGACAGCCAAGAGACCCAGTACTTC.

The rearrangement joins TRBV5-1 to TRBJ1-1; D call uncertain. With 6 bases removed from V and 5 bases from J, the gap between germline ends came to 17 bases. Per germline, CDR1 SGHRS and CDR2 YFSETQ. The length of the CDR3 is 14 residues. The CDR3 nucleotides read TGCGCCAGCACGTGGGGAGGGCCGGGGACTGAAGCTTTCTTT. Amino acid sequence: CASTWGGPGTEAFF.

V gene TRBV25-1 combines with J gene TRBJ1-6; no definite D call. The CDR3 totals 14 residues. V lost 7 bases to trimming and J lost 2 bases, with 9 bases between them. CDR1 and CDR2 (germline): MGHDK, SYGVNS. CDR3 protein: CASKEGTYNSPLHF. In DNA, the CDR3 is TGTGCCAGCAAGGAGGGAACCTATAATTCACCCCTCCACTTT.

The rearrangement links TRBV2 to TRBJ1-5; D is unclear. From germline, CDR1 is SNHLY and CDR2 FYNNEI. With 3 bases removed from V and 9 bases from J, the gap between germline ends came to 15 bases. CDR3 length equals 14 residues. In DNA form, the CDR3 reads TGTGCCAGCAGTGAGGGGAGCGGCTCTCGGCCCCAGCATTTT. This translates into CASSEGSGSRPQHF.

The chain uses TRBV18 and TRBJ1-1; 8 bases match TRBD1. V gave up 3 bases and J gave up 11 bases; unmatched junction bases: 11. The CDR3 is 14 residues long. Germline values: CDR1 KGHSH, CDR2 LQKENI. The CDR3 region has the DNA TGTGCCAGCTCACCCGAGGGGACAGGAAGTCGGGCTTTCTTT. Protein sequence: CASSPEGTGSRAFF.

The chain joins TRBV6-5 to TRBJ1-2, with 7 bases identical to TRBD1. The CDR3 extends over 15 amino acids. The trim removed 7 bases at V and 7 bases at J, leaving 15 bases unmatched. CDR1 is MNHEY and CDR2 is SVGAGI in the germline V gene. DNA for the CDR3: TGTGCCAGCACCTCCGCACAGAGGACAGGATCTGGCTACACCTTC. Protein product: CASTSAQRTGSGYTF.

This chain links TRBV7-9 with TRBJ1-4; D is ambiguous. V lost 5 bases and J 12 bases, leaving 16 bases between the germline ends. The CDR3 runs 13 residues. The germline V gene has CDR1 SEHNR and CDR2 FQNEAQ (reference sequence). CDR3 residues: CASSPGALRELFF. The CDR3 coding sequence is TGTGCCAGCAGCCCCGGCGCCCTCCGGGAACTGTTTTTT.

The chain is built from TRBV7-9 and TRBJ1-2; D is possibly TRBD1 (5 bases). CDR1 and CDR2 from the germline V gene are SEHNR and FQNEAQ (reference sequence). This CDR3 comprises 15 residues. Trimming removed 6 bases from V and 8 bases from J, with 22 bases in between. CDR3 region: CASSPFRDSPFGYTF. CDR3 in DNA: TGTGCCAGCAGTCCCTTTCGGGACTCGCCTTTCGGCTACACCTTC.

The CDR3 sequence is CASSGDSLNTGELFF. CDR3 in DNA: TGTGCCAGCAGCGGGGACTCGCTGAACACCGGGGAGCTGTTTTTT. V is TRBV7-2 and J is TRBJ2-2; tentative D call: TRBD2 (6 bases). V lost 5 bases and J lost 1, with 11 bases in between. This CDR3 contains 15 residues. Looked up from germline, CDR1 is SGHTA and CDR2 is FQGNSA.

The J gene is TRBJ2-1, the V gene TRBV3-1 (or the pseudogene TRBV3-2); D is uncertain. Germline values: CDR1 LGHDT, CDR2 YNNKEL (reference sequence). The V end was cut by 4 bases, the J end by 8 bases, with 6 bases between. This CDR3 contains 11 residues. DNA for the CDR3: TGTGCCAGCAGCCGTTCGGATGAGCAGTTCTTC. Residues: CASSRSDEQFF.

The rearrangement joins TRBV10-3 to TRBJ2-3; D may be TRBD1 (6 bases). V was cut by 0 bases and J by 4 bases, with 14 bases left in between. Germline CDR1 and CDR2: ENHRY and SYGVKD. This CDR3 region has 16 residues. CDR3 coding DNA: TGTGCCATCAGTGAGTCGAGGACAGCGAAACCAGATACGCAGTATTTT. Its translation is CAISESRTAKPDTQYF.

The CDR3: CSVNNRGSYEQYF. In nucleotides, the CDR3 is TGCAGCGTCAACAACAGGGGGTCCTACGAGCAGTACTTC. The V gene is TRBV29-1, the J gene TRBJ2-7; 8 bases are a match to TRBD1. The V and J ends lost 6 bases and 1 base, in that order; junction bases with no gene match: 5. Germline loops: CDR1 SQVTM, CDR2 ANQGSEA. There are 13 residues in the CDR3.

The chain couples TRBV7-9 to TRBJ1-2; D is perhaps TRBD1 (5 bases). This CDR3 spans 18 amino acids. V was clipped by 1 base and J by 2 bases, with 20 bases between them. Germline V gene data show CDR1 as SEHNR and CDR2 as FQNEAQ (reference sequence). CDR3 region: CASSLGWQTKGPNYGYTF. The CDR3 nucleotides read TGTGCCAGCAGCTTAGGGTGGCAGACAAAGGGGCCCAACTATGGCTACACCTTC.

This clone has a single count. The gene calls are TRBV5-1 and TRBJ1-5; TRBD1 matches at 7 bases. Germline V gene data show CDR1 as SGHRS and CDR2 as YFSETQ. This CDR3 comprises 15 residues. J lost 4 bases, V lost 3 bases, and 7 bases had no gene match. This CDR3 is CASSSTGLGNQPQHF. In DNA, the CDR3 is TGCGCCAGCAGCTCGACAGGGTTGGGGAATCAGCCCCAGCATTTT.

The CDR3 DNA reads as TGTGCCACCAGCAAGACGCGACAGGGGAACTACGAGCAGTACTTC. It specifies CATSKTRQGNYEQYF. This chain links TRBV15 with TRBJ2-7, with TRBD1 matching over 8 bases. The ends lost 4 bases at V and 3 bases at J; junction bases unmatched: 8. CDR1 and CDR2 from the germline V gene are LNHNV and YYDKDF (reference sequence). The CDR3 is 15 amino acids. The whole variable domain, remainder taken from reference TRBV15 and TRBJ2-7, is DAMVIQNPRYQVTQFGKPVTLSCSQTLNHNVMYWYQQKSSQAPKLLFHYYDKDFNNEADTPDNFQSRRPNTSFCFLDIRSPGLGDTAMYLCATSKTRQGNYEQYFGPGTRLTVT.

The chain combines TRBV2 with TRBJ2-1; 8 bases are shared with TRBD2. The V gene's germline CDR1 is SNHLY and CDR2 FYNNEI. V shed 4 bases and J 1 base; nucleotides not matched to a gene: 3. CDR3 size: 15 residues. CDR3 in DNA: TGTGCCAGCAGTGGAAGCGGGAGATCCTACAATGAGCAGTTCTTC. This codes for CASSGSGRSYNEQFF.

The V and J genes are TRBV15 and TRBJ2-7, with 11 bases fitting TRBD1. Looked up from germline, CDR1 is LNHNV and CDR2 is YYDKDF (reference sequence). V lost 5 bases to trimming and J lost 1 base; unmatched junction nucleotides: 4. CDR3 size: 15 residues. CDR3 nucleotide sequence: TGTGCCACCAGCGGAAGGGACAGGGGGTCCTACGAGCAGTACTTC. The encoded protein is CATSGRDRGSYEQYF.

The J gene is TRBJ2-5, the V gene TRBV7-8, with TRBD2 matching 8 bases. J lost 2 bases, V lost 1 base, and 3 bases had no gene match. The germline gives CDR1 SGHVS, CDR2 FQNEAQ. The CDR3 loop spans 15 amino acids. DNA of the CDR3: TGTGCCAGCAGCTTAGGGAGCGGGGGACAAGAGACCCAGTACTTC. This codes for CASSLGSGGQETQYF.

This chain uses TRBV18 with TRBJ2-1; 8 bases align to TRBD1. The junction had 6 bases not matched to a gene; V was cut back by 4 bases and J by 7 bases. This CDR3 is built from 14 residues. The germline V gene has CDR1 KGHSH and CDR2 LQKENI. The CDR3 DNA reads TGTGCCAGCTCACTTCCAGGGGGCGCGAATGAGCAGTTCTTC. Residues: CASSLPGGANEQFF.

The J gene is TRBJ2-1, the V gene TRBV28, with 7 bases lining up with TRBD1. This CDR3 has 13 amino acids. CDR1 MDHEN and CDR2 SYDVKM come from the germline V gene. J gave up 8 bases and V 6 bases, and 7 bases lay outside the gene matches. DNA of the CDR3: TGTGCCAGCAGGCTGACAGGGTGGGATGAGCAGTTCTTC. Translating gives CASRLTGWDEQFF. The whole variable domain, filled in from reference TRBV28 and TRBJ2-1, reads DVKVTQSSRYLVKRTGEKVFLECVQDMDHENMFWYRQDPGLGLRLIYFSYDVKMKEKGDIPEGYSVSREKKERFSLILESASTNQTSMYLCASRLTGWDEQFFGPGTRLTVL.